The sequence of this TCR beta chain was determined in a study of early T cells in non-severe SARS-CoV-2 infection. The CDR3 consists of 13 residues. From germline, CDR1 is LGHDT and CDR2 YNNKEL (reference sequence). V lost 1 base and J 4 bases, leaving 7 bases between the germline ends. In TCRdb, the 5' RACE reads were re-called with MiXCR into one record per CDR3 protein. Of about 49,000 distinct CDR3 sequences detected, 12% appear once; the ten largest clones hold 8.5% to 10%. This clonotype was seen a few times. The rearrangement joins TRBV3-1 to TRBJ1-1; D is perhaps TRBD1 (6 bases). This TCR derives from an adult who was a healthcare worker with PCR-confirmed SARS-CoV-2 infection or an uninfected control (not recorded which). Sequencing was done on a sample of whole blood. CDR3 sequence reads: CASSQGTATEAFF. In DNA, the CDR3 is TGTGCCAGCAGCCAAGGGACAGCCACTGAAGCTTTCTTT.